Listed here are 11 T cell receptor beta chains from one sample, sequenced in a study of blood T cell repertoires in COVID-19. Clones were read by immunoSEQ multiplex PCR, and TCRdb kept only the in-frame ones, dropping some. The sample lists roughly 70,000 clones, about 88% occurring once. Input material: peripheral blood. Every receptor here comes from a man older than 75 with COVID-19, enrolled during active disease.

A few counts support this clone. The rearrangement uses TRBV10-3 and TRBJ2-3; TRBD1 agrees at 9 bases. The CDR3 is made up of 15 amino acids. The J segment lost 4 bases and the V segment lost 4 bases, leaving 6 bases of the junction unmatched. Germline assignment: CDR1 ENHRY and CDR2 SYGVKD. CDR3: CAISGTGEVADTQYF. In DNA, the CDR3 is TGTGCCATCAGTGGGACAGGGGAGGTGGCAGATACGCAGTATTTT.

The J gene is TRBJ1-3, the V gene TRBV11-3; no definite D call. Trimming cost V 2 bases and J 6 bases, with 11 bases left between them. Germline assignment: CDR1 SGHNT and CDR2 YENEEA. The CDR3 totals 14 residues. This CDR3 reads CASSLSAGVNTIYF. The CDR3 DNA reads TGTGCCAGCAGCTTATCGGCAGGCGTAAACACCATATATTTT.

The chain carries TRBV24-1 and TRBJ2-1; a weak D match, TRBD1 (6 bases). Trimming stripped 3 bases from V and 0 bases from J, with 17 bases between. In germline, CDR1 is KGHDR, CDR2 SFDVKD. The CDR3 totals 18 residues. CDR3 sequence reads: CATSDPAPRGRSYNEQFF. As DNA, the CDR3 is TGTGCCACCAGTGATCCTGCCCCCAGGGGCCGCTCCTACAATGAGCAGTTCTTC.

The chain has TRBV2 and TRBJ1-2; D perhaps matches TRBD1 (5 bases). The V end was cut by 4 bases, the J end by 13 bases, with 19 bases between. The CDR3 extends over 13 amino acids. CDR1 is SNHLY and CDR2 is FYNNEI in the germline V gene. CDR3 DNA sequence: TGTGCCAGCAGTGTGGGGCAGGAGACGAGGTCCACCTTC. Protein: CASSVGQETRSTF.

This chain links TRBV19 with TRBJ1-5; D gene uncertain. Germline CDR1 LNHDA, CDR2 SQIVND (reference sequence). The CDR3 runs to 16 residues. The V gene lost 6 bases and the J gene lost 0 bases, with 15 bases spanning the gap. CDR3: CASRPRMGDSNQPQHF. CDR3 sequence (DNA): TGTGCCAGTAGGCCCAGGATGGGAGATAGCAATCAGCCCCAGCATTTT.

J is TRBJ2-3 and V is TRBV10-1, with TRBD1 matching 8 bases. The trim removed 2 bases at V and 3 bases at J, leaving 4 bases unmatched. The CDR3 spans 15 residues. Germline V gene data show CDR1 as WNHNN and CDR2 as SYGVQD (reference sequence). The CDR3 here is CASSELGQGTDTQYF. CDR3 nucleotides: TGCGCCAGCAGTGAGCTTGGACAGGGTACAGATACGCAGTATTTT.

The rearrangement joins TRBV6-2 or TRBV6-3 to TRBJ2-7, with D perhaps TRBD2 (6 bases). V lost 5 bases, J lost 3 bases, and 14 bases lay in between. Germline V gene sequence: CDR1 MNHEY, CDR2 SVGEGT. CDR3 length equals 14 residues. The CDR3 nucleotides read TGTGCCAGCAGTCGAATAGCGGCGGACTACGAGCAGTACTTC. It yields the protein CASSRIAADYEQYF.

This chain links TRBV5-4 with TRBJ2-5; 9 bases agree with TRBD2. CDR3 length equals 17 residues. Germline-derived CDR1 and CDR2 are SGHNT and YYREEE (reference sequence). V was pared by 4 bases and J by 0 bases, with 10 bases of the junction left unmatched. Here the CDR3 reads CASSPGGVAGDQETQYF. CDR3 DNA sequence: TGTGCCAGCAGCCCGGGAGGGGTAGCGGGGGACCAAGAGACCCAGTACTTC.

The chain is built from TRBV4-2 and TRBJ1-5; D call uncertain. Germline values: CDR1 LGHNA, CDR2 YNFKEQ. The CDR3 is 15 amino acids. Trimming cost V 1 base and J 1 base, with 8 bases left between them. The CDR3 bases are TGTGCCAGCAGCCAAGCAGGAGGGAGCAATCAGCCCCAGCATTTT. Residues: CASSQAGGSNQPQHF.

This clone has more than one count but fewer than ten. This chain links TRBV18 with TRBJ1-2; D possibly corresponds to TRBD1 (5 bases). V gave up 4 bases and J gave up 6 bases, with 15 bases separating them. CDR1 is KGHSH, CDR2 LQKENI, per germline. This CDR3 spans 14 amino acids. CDR3 amino acids: CASSLARGGDGYTF. Written as DNA, the CDR3 is TGTGCCAGCTCACTCGCAAGGGGAGGCGATGGCTACACCTTC.

V gene TRBV5-4 combines with J gene TRBJ1-2, with TRBD1 matching over 8 bases. J lost 5 bases, V lost 2 bases, and 8 bases had no gene match. This CDR3 contains 15 residues. CDR1 SGHNT and CDR2 YYREEE come from the germline V gene (reference sequence). The CDR3 loop reads CASSFYAGTGYGYTF. CDR3 DNA sequence: TGTGCCAGCAGCTTTTACGCTGGGACAGGATATGGCTACACCTTC.